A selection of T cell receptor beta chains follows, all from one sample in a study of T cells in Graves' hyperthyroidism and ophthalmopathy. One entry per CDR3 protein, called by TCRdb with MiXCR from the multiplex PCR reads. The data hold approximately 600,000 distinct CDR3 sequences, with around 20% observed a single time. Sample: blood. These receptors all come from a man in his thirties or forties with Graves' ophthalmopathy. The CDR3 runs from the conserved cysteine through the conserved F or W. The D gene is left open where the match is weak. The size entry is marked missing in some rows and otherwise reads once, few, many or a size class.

CDR3: CASSHIRQGLPSNTEAFF
DNA: TGCGCCAGCAGCCACATTCGACAGGGTCTTCCCTCGAACACTGAAGCTTTCTTT
D: TRBD1
J: TRBJ1-1
V: TRBV5-1
size: few

CDR3: CASSQDTGGPNEQFF
DNA: TGCGCCAGCAGCCAAGATACGGGAGGGCCGAATGAGCAGTTCTTC
D: TRBD2
J: TRBJ2-1
V: TRBV4-3
size: NA

CDR3: CASRVDGSGELFF
DNA: TGTGCCAGCAGAGTGGACGGATCCGGGGAGCTGTTTTTT
D: NA
J: TRBJ2-2
V: TRBV2
size: many

CDR3: CASTSAGQSYNEQFF
DNA: TGCGCCAGCACCTCGGCGGGACAGTCCTACAATGAGCAGTTCTTC
D: NA
J: TRBJ2-1
V: TRBV5-1
size: many

CDR3: CASSQEPSGRAGNEQYF
DNA: TGTGCCAGCAGCCAAGAGCCTAGCGGGAGGGCTGGGAACGAGCAGTACTTC
D: TRBD2
J: TRBJ2-7
V: TRBV4-2
size: NA

CDR3: CASSPILDRTPYNEQFF
DNA: TGTGCCAGTAGCCCAATCTTAGACAGGACGCCTTACAATGAGCAGTTCTTC
D: NA
J: TRBJ2-1
V: TRBV19
size: NA

CDR3: CASSLDKISNQPQHF
DNA: TGTGCCAGCAGCCTGGACAAAATTAGCAATCAGCCCCAGCATTTT
D: NA
J: TRBJ1-5
V: TRBV2
size: NA

CDR3: CATSDGTLETQYF
DNA: TGTGCCACCAGTGATGGGACCTTGGAGACCCAGTACTTC
D: NA
J: TRBJ2-5
V: TRBV24-1
size: NA

CDR3: CASSEAGTWETQYF
DNA: TGTGCCAGCAGTGAAGCGGGAACTTGGGAGACCCAGTACTTC
D: NA
J: TRBJ2-5
V: TRBV6-1
size: many

CDR3: CASSSGRGINEKLFF
DNA: TGTGCCAGCAGTTCCGGAAGAGGCATAAATGAAAAACTGTTTTTT
D: NA
J: TRBJ1-4
V: TRBV12-3/TRBV12-4
size: many

CDR3: CASVGGRDHTGELFF
DNA: TGTGCCAGCGTGGGGGGGCGCGATCACACCGGGGAGCTGTTTTTT
D: NA
J: TRBJ2-2
V: TRBV12-3/TRBV12-4
size: many

CDR3: CASSPGQGGTGELFF
DNA: TGTGCCAGCAGTCCTGGACAGGGGGGCACCGGGGAGCTGTTTTTT
D: TRBD1
J: TRBJ2-2
V: TRBV28
size: many

CDR3: CASQDSTPTDEQFF
DNA: TGTGCCAGCCAGGACAGTACCCCGACCGATGAGCAGTTCTTC
D: NA
J: TRBJ2-1
V: TRBV7-9
size: few

CDR3: CASSLAGTSGTSGYEQYF
DNA: TGTGCCAGCAGCTTGGCCGGGACTAGCGGGACCAGTGGATACGAGCAGTACTTC
D: TRBD2
J: TRBJ2-7
V: TRBV5-5
size: many

CDR3: CSAGRAGRSYEQYF
DNA: TGCAGTGCGGGGAGAGCGGGAAGGTCCTACGAGCAGTACTTC
D: TRBD2
J: TRBJ2-7
V: TRBV20-1
size: few

CDR3: CASRPSGPTGYNEQFF
DNA: TGTGCCAGTAGACCTAGCGGGCCCACCGGCTACAATGAGCAGTTCTTC
D: TRBD2
J: TRBJ2-1
V: TRBV19
size: many

CDR3: CASSQVLRAHAGELFF
DNA: TGTGCCAGCAGCCAAGTTCTGCGGGCGCACGCCGGGGAGCTGTTTTTT
D: NA
J: TRBJ2-2
V: TRBV3-1
size: NA

CDR3: CAWRPGPAYGYTF
DNA: TGTGCCTGGAGGCCGGGCCCTGCATATGGCTACACCTTC
D: NA
J: TRBJ1-2
V: TRBV30
size: NA

CDR3: CSVEDWYAGQETQYF
DNA: TGCAGCGTTGAAGATTGGTACGCAGGTCAAGAGACCCAGTACTTC
D: NA
J: TRBJ2-5
V: TRBV29-1
size: few

CDR3: CASSSLGQRYEQYF
DNA: TGTGCCAGCAGTTCCCTGGGACAGAGGTACGAGCAGTACTTC
D: TRBD1
J: TRBJ2-7
V: TRBV6-1
size: NA

CDR3: CASSLRVGGELFF
DNA: TGTGCCAGCAGTCTTCGAGTCGGCGGGGAGCTGTTTTTT
D: NA
J: TRBJ2-2
V: TRBV6-2/TRBV6-3
size: NA

CDR3: CASRTTRLEQYF
DNA: TGTGCCAGCAGGACGACACGCTTAGAGCAGTACTTC
D: NA
J: TRBJ2-7
V: TRBV28
size: many

CDR3: CAWRSGTELYSPLHF
DNA: TGTGCCTGGAGGTCCGGGACAGAACTTTATTCACCCCTCCACTTT
D: TRBD1
J: TRBJ1-6
V: TRBV30
size: few

CDR3: CASSRRDSHYEQYF
DNA: TGTGCCAGCAGCCGAAGGGACAGTCATTACGAGCAGTACTTC
D: TRBD1
J: TRBJ2-7
V: TRBV28
size: few

CDR3: CASSDSGTGGETQYF
DNA: TGTGCCAGCAGCGACTCCGGGACAGGGGGCGAGACCCAGTACTTC
D: TRBD1
J: TRBJ2-5
V: TRBV28
size: NA

CDR3: CASSRQLGSYNSPLHF
DNA: TGTGCCAGCAGCCGGCAGCTAGGCTCCTATAATTCACCCCTCCACTTT
D: NA
J: TRBJ1-6
V: TRBV6-1
size: NA

CDR3: CASSLWGGSSYMNSPLHF
DNA: TGTGCCAGCAGTTTATGGGGGGGAAGCTCCTATATGAATTCACCCCTCCACTTT
D: NA
J: TRBJ1-6
V: TRBV27
size: NA

CDR3: CASRGLAGEVRYEQYF
DNA: TGTGCCAGCAGAGGACTAGCGGGCGAGGTGCGTTACGAGCAGTACTTC
D: TRBD2
J: TRBJ2-7
V: TRBV28
size: many

CDR3: CASSKAAPKSYNEQFF
DNA: TGTGCCAGTTCGAAAGCGGCCCCAAAGTCCTACAATGAGCAGTTCTTC
D: NA
J: TRBJ2-1
V: TRBV19
size: few

CDR3: CSARKRTMNTEAFF
DNA: TGCAGTGCTAGGAAAAGGACGATGAACACTGAAGCTTTCTTT
D: NA
J: TRBJ1-1
V: TRBV20-1
size: many

CDR3: CASSLPSGHSNQPQHF
DNA: TGTGCCAGCAGTCTACCATCGGGACACAGCAATCAGCCCCAGCATTTT
D: NA
J: TRBJ1-5
V: TRBV28
size: many

CDR3: CASSRGTASYEQYF
DNA: TGTGCCAGCAGCCGGGGGACAGCATCCTACGAGCAGTACTTC
D: NA
J: TRBJ2-7
V: TRBV9
size: few

CDR3: CASRRAYSNQPQHF
DNA: TGTGCCAGCAGGAGAGCTTATAGCAATCAGCCCCAGCATTTT
D: NA
J: TRBJ1-5
V: TRBV27
size: NA

CDR3: CASSYVASGSHEQYF
DNA: TGTGCCAGCAGTTACGTGGCTAGCGGGAGTCACGAGCAGTACTTC
D: TRBD2
J: TRBJ2-7
V: TRBV6-6
size: many

CDR3: CASGVAGAYNEQFF
DNA: TGTGCCAGCGGGGTAGCGGGAGCCTACAATGAGCAGTTCTTC
D: TRBD2
J: TRBJ2-1
V: TRBV11-1
size: many

CDR3: CASSFFPAAGEQYF
DNA: TGTGCCAGCAGTTTTTTTCCGGCGGCGGGCGAGCAGTACTTC
D: NA
J: TRBJ2-7
V: TRBV28
size: many

CDR3: CASGTVSGAYNEQFF
DNA: TGTGCTAGTGGTACGGTTAGCGGGGCCTACAATGAGCAGTTCTTC
D: TRBD2
J: TRBJ2-1
V: TRBV12-5
size: NA

CDR3: CASMGRGRGNTYEQYF
DNA: TGTGCCAGCATGGGGCGGGGCAGGGGCAATACCTACGAGCAGTACTTC
D: NA
J: TRBJ2-7
V: TRBV7-8
size: many

CDR3: CAWSGGMNTEAFF
DNA: TGTGCCTGGAGTGGGGGGATGAACACTGAAGCTTTCTTT
D: NA
J: TRBJ1-1
V: TRBV30
size: NA

CDR3: CSAREREQYF
DNA: TGCAGTGCTAGAGAACGCGAGCAGTACTTC
D: NA
J: TRBJ2-7
V: TRBV20-1
size: NA

CDR3: CASSLRGVGDTQYF
DNA: TGTGCCAGCAGCTTAAGGGGAGTGGGAGATACGCAGTATTTT
D: NA
J: TRBJ2-3
V: TRBV7-3
size: NA

CDR3: CASSTDSGSYEQYF
DNA: TGTGCCAGCAGCACCGACTCCGGGAGCTACGAGCAGTACTTC
D: NA
J: TRBJ2-7
V: TRBV9
size: NA

CDR3: CASSRRTSGSTYNEQFF
DNA: TGTGCCAGCAGCCGGAGGACTAGCGGGAGTACCTACAATGAGCAGTTCTTC
D: TRBD2
J: TRBJ2-1
V: TRBV2
size: few

CDR3: CASTSLGQGYNEQFF
DNA: TGTGCCAGCACTTCTTTGGGACAGGGCTACAATGAGCAGTTCTTC
D: TRBD1
J: TRBJ2-1
V: TRBV28
size: NA

CDR3: CAISEGQAQGAQHF
DNA: TGTGCCATCAGTGAAGGACAGGCCCAAGGGGCCCAGCATTTT
D: TRBD1
J: TRBJ1-5
V: TRBV10-3
size: few

CDR3: CASSSRTGQGYEQYF
DNA: TGTGCCAGTAGTTCCCGTACGGGACAGGGCTACGAGCAGTACTTC
D: TRBD1
J: TRBJ2-7
V: TRBV19
size: NA

CDR3: CASSDPGRSDTQYF
DNA: TGTGCCAGCAGCGACCCGGGCCGGTCAGATACGCAGTATTTT
D: NA
J: TRBJ2-3
V: TRBV6-1
size: NA

CDR3: CSAIRDRNTEAFF
DNA: TGCAGTGCCATCCGGGACAGGAACACTGAAGCTTTCTTT
D: TRBD1
J: TRBJ1-1
V: TRBV20-1
size: many

CDR3: CASSLPTSGSHEQFF
DNA: TGTGCCAGCAGTCTCCCCACTAGCGGGAGCCATGAGCAGTTCTTC
D: TRBD2
J: TRBJ2-1
V: TRBV28
size: many

CDR3: CASSYSRAGKETQYF
DNA: TGTGCCAGCTCATATTCTCGGGCGGGGAAAGAGACCCAGTACTTC
D: NA
J: TRBJ2-5
V: TRBV12-3/TRBV12-4
size: NA

CDR3: CASSQDRFGGYTF
DNA: TGTGCCAGCAGCCAAGATCGATTTGGGGGTTACACCTTC
D: NA
J: TRBJ1-2
V: TRBV3-1
size: many